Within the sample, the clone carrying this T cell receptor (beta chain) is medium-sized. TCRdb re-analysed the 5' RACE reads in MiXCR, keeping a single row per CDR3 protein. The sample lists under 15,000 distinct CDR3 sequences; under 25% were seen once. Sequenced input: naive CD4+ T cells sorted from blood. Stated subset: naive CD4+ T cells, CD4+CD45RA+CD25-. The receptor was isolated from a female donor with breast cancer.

Here the CDR3 DNA reads TGTGCCAGCTCACTTCAAGAGACCCAGTACTTC. It yields the protein CASSLQETQYF. The genes are TRBV18 and TRBJ2-5; D unclear. The CDR3 has 11 residues. Deletions cut 4 bases from V and 2 bases from J, with 2 bases between. Per the germline V gene, CDR1 is KGHSH and CDR2 is LQKENI.